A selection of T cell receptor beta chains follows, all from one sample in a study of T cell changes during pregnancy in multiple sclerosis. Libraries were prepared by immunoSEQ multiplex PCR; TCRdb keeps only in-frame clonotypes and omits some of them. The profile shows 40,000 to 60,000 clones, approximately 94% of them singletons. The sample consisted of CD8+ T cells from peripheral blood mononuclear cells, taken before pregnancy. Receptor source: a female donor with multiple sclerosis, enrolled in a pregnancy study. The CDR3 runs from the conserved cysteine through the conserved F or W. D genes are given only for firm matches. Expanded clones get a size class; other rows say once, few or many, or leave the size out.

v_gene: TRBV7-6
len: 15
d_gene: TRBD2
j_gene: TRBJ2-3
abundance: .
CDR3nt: TGTGCCAGCAGCCCCCCTAGCGGATTAACAGATACGCAGTATTTT
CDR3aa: CASSPPSGLTDTQYF

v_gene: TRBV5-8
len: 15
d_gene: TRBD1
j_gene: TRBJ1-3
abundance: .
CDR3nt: TGTGCCAGCAGCCCGCCAAACAGGGGGAGTCGCACCATATATTTT
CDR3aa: CASSPPNRGSRTIYF

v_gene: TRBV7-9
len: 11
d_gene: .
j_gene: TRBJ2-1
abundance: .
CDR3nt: TGTGCCAGCAGCTTTAATTCGGAGCAGTTCTTC
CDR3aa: CASSFNSEQFF

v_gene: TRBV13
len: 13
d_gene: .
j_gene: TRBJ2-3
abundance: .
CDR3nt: TGTGCCAGCAGCCGCGGCACCGCAGATACGCAGTATTTT
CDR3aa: CASSRGTADTQYF

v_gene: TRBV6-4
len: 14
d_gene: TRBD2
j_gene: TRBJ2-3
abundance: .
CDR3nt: TGTGCCAGCAGTAGACTAGCGGAAACAGATACGCAGTATTTT
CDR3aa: CASSRLAETDTQYF

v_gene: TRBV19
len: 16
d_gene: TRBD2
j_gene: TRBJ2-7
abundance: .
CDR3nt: TGTGCCAGTAGTTTCGGACTAGCGGGGGCCTCCTACGAGCAGTACTTC
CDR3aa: CASSFGLAGASYEQYF

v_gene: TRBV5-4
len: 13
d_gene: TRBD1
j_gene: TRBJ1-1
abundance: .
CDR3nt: TGTGCCAGCAGGGACGGACAGGGGCGGGGAGCTTTCTTT
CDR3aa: CASRDGQGRGAFF

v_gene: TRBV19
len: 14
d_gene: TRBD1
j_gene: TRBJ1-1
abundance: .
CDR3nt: TGTGCCAGTAGTCCGGGGACAGGCAACACTGAAGCTTTCTTT
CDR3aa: CASSPGTGNTEAFF

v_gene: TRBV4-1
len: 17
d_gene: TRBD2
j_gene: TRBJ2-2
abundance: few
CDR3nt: TGCGCCAGCAGCCAAGCTCCGGGTAGCGGGGGCGGCGGGGAGCTGTTTTTT
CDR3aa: CASSQAPGSGGGGELFF

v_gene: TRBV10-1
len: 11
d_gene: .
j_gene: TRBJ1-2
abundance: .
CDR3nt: TGCGCCACGGGTGGGGGGGTCGGCTACACCTTC
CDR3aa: CATGGGVGYTF

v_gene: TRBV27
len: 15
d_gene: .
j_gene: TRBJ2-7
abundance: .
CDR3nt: TGTGCCAGCGGCCAAGCGGGTTTTAGCTCCTACGAGCAGTACTTC
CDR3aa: CASGQAGFSSYEQYF

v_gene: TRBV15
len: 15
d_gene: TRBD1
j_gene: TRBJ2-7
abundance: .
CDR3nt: TGTGCCACCAGCAGCGCCGGGACAGGGGGCGACGAGCAGTACTTC
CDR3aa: CATSSAGTGGDEQYF

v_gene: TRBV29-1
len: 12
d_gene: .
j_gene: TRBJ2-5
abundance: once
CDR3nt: TGCAGCGTCGCCCAATCGGGTGAGACCCAGTACTTC
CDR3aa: CSVAQSGETQYF

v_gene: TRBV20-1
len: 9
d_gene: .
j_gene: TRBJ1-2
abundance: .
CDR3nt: TGCAGTGCTTCGACACACTACACCTTC
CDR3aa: CSASTHYTF

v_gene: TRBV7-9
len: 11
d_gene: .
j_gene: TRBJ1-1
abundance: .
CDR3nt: TGTGCCAGCATGGGCAGCACTGAAGCTTTCTTT
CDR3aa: CASMGSTEAFF

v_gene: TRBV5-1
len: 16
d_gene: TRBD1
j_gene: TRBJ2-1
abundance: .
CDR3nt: TGCGCCAGCAGCTTGGTGGGGACAGGGGGCCTGAATGAGCAGTTCTTC
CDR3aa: CASSLVGTGGLNEQFF

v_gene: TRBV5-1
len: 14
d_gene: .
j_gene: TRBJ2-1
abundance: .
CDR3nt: TGCGCCAGCAGCAACAGTCGCTCCTACAATGAGCAGTTCTTC
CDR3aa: CASSNSRSYNEQFF

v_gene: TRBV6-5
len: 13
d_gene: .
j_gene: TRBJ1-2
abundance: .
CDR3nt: TGTGCCAGCAGTTACGAGGAAACCTATGGCTACACCTTC
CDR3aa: CASSYEETYGYTF